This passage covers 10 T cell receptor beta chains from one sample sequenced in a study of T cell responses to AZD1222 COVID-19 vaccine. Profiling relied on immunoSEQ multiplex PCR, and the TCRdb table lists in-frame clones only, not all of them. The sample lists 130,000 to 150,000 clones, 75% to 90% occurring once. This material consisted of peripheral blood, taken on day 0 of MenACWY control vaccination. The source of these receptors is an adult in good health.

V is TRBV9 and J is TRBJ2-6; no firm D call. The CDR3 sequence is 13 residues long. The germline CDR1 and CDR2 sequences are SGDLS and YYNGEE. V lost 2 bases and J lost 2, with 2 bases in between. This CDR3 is CASSVPGANVLTF. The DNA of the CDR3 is TGTGCCAGCAGCGTTCCTGGGGCCAACGTCCTGACTTTC.

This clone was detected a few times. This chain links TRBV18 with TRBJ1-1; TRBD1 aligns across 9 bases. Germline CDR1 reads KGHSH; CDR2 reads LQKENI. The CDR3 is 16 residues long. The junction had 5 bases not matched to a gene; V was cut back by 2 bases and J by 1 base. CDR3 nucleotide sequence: TGTGCCAGCTCACCAAGCCTGACAGGGGGGAACACTGAAGCTTTCTTT. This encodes CASSPSLTGGNTEAFF.

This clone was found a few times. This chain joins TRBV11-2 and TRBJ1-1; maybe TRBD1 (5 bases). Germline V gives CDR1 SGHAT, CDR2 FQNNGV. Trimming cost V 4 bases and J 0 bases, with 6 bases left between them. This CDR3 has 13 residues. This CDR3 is CASSSTVNTEAFF. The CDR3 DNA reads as TGTGCCAGCAGCTCGACAGTGAACACTGAAGCTTTCTTT.

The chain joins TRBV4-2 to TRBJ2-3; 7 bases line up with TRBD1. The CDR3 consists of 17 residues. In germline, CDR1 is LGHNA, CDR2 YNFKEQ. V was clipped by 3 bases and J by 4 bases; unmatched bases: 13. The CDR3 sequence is CASSHKFTGEKADTQYF. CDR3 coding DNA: TGTGCCAGCAGCCACAAATTCACAGGGGAGAAAGCAGATACGCAGTATTTT.

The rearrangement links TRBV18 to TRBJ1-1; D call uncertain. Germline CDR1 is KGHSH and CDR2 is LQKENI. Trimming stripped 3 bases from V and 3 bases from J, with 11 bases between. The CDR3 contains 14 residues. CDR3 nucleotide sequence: TGTGCCAGCTCACCGCAGGTGGGAGACACTGAAGCTTTCTTT. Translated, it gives CASSPQVGDTEAFF. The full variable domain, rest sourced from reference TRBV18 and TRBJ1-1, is NAGVMQNPRHLVRRRGQEARLRCSPMKGHSHVYWYRQLPEEGLKFMVYLQKENIIDESGMPKERFSAEFPKEGPSILRIQQVVRGDSAAYFCASSPQVGDTEAFFGQGTRLTVV.

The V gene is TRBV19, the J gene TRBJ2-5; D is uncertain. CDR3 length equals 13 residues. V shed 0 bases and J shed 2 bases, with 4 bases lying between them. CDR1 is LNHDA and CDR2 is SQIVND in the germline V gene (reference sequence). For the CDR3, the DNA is TGTGCCAGTAGTATAGACAGACAAGAGACCCAGTACTTC. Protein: CASSIDRQETQYF.

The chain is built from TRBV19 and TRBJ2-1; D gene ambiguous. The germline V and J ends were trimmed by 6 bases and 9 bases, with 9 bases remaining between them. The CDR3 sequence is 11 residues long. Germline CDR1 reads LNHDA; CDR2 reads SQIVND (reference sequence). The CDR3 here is CASRTLGEQFF. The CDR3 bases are TGTGCCAGTAGGACGCTCGGTGAGCAGTTCTTC.

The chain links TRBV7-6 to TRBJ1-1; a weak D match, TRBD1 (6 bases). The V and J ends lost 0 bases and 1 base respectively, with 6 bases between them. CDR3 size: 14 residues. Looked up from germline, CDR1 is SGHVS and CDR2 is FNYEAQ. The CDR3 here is CASSLAGANTEAFF. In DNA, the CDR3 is TGTGCCAGCAGCTTAGCGGGGGCGAACACTGAAGCTTTCTTT.

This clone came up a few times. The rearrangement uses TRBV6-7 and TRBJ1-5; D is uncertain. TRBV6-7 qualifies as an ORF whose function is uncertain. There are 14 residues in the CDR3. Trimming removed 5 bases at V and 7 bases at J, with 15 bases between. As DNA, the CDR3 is TGTGCCAGCAGTGGCAAGCACTCAACCCAGCCCCAGCATTTT. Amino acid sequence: CASSGKHSTQPQHF.

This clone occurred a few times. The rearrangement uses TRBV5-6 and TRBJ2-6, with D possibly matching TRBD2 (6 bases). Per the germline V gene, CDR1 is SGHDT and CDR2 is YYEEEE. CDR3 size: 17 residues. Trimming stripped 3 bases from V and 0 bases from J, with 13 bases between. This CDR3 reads CASSSGLNPSGANVLTF. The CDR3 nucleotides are TGTGCCAGCAGCTCGGGACTGAACCCCTCTGGGGCCAACGTCCTGACTTTC.